The 27 T cell receptor beta chains in this list originate from one sample, sequenced in a study of tumor-infiltrating lymphocytes in primary liver carcinoma. Researchers generated TCR beta cDNA from around 510 ng of total RNA, relying on a constant-region primer. Nested multiplex PCR, run for three rounds with slightly modified ARM-PCR, yielded TCR beta libraries. Researchers ran the first two PCR rounds for roughly 11 cycles each with TRBV1-TRBV30 forward primers and a C-beta reverse primer. TCRdb analysed the multiplex PCR reads with MiXCR anew, one entry per CDR3 protein. The sample has approximately 120,000 distinct CDR3 sequences, 60% to 75% seen once. Taking about 17-33 mg of unsorted bulk tissue, the authors co-extracted RNA and DNA. Sequencing used liver tumor tissue from sampling region 3. Subset here: tumor region T3, left-lateral pole. The receptors stem from a woman in her sixties with primary liver carcinoma and hepatitis B virus infection.

Comment on this clonotype: One end of the junction fails to match germline, which may point to a read error. This chain uses TRBV28 with TRBJ2-7; D gene ambiguous. The CDR3 consists of 15 residues. From germline, CDR1 is MDHEN and CDR2 SYDVKM. The CDR3 nucleotides read TGTGCCAGCACCACCCGAGACCCTCTCTGCTACGAGCAATACTTC. This gives the protein CASTTRDPLCYEQYF.

The chain carries TRBV28 and TRBJ2-2; D remains ambiguous. The CDR3 has 13 residues. V lost 8 bases and J 1 base, leaving 8 bases between the germline ends. CDR1 is MDHEN and CDR2 is SYDVKM in the germline V gene. DNA of the CDR3: TGTGCCAGCCTCTACAGGAACACCGGGGAGCTGTTTTTT. Its protein is CASLYRNTGELFF.

Comment on this clonotype: Just one base apart from a much larger clone, this may be a read error. The V call is TRBV5-6, the J call TRBJ2-2; the match to TRBD1 covers 7 bases. The CDR3 length is 16 residues. Looked up from germline, CDR1 is SGHDT and CDR2 is YYEEEE. V was pared by 6 bases and J by 1 base, with 9 bases of the junction left unmatched. CDR3 bases: TGTGCCAGCACTAGTAGGGGGCTCGGGAACACCGGGGAGCTGTTTTTT. Protein product: CASTSRGLGNTGELFF.

The V call is TRBV11-2, the J call TRBJ2-5; 8 nucleotides align to TRBD1. In germline, CDR1 is SGHAT, CDR2 FQNNGV. With V trimmed by 5 bases and J by 5 bases, 16 bases remained unmatched. The CDR3 sequence is 17 residues long. Written as DNA, the CDR3 is TGTGCCAGCAGCGGACCTACAGGGGCCACAGGGGGGGAGACCCAGTACTTC. This sequence encodes CASSGPTGATGGETQYF.

This clonotype turned up a few times. The CDR3 spells CASSPRGDLSGRAAEQYF. CDR3 DNA sequence: TGTGCCAGCAGTCCCCGTGGGGACCTTAGCGGGAGGGCCGCAGAGCAGTACTTC. The J gene is TRBJ2-7, the V gene TRBV28, with TRBD2 matching 11 bases. Germline trimming cut 5 bases from V and 7 bases from J; bases unmatched to any gene: 19. The CDR3 runs 18 residues. Per germline, CDR1 MDHEN and CDR2 SYDVKM.

This chain uses TRBV7-9 with TRBJ1-1, with TRBD1 matching 7 bases. The CDR3 extends over 13 amino acids. The germline V gene encodes CDR1 SEHNR and CDR2 FQNEAQ (reference sequence). V was clipped by 7 bases and J by 8 bases; unmatched bases: 10. The CDR3 region is CASTIQGNNEAFF. The CDR3 nucleotides are TGTGCCAGCACCATACAGGGGAACAACGAAGCTTTCTTT.

This clonotype was picked up many times. V and J are TRBV6-1 and TRBJ2-3; D perhaps matches TRBD1 (5 bases). Germline values: CDR1 MNHNS, CDR2 SASEGT. Trimming left V 6 bases short and J 1 base short, with 14 bases between. This CDR3 spans 15 amino acids. The DNA for the CDR3 is TGTGCCAGCAGACAAGACAGAACAGGCACAGATACGCAGTATTTT. Amino acid sequence: CASRQDRTGTDTQYF.

The genes are TRBV11-2 and TRBJ2-6, with unresolved D. CDR1 is SGHAT, CDR2 FQNNGV, per germline. This CDR3 region has 14 residues. CDR3 amino acids: CISCLEPGANVLTF. The DNA of the CDR3 is TGTATCAGCTGCTTAGAGCCAGGGGCCAACGTCCTGACTTTC. Looking up the rest from reference TRBV11-2 and TRBJ2-6 gives the full variable domain: EAGVAQSPRYKIIEKRQSVAFWCNPISGHATLYWYQQILGQGPKLLIQFQNNGVVDDSQLPKDRFSAERLKGVDSTLKIQPAKLEDSAVYLCISCLEPGANVLTFGAGSRLTVL.

At least ten counts were recorded for this clonotype. The J gene is TRBJ1-1, the V gene TRBV10-3, with D possibly being TRBD1 (6 bases). The germline CDR1 and CDR2 sequences are ENHRY and SYGVKD. V lost 5 bases and J lost 3, with 10 bases in between. The CDR3 length is 13 residues. The CDR3 reads CAISRQADTEAFF. CDR3 sequence (DNA): TGTGCCATCAGTCGACAGGCGGACACTGAAGCTTTCTTT.

This clonotype was observed a handful of times. V gene TRBV21-1 combines with J gene TRBJ1-4; the D call of TRBD1 is as the table states it, not checked on the DNA. TRBV21-1 constitutes a pseudogene. This CDR3 is 14 amino acids long. CDR3 nucleotides: TGTGCCAGCAGCAAGTGTGCAGAGGGGGAAAAACTGTTTTTT. Its protein is CASSKCAEGEKLFF.

This clonotype was recorded many times. The V gene is TRBV28, the J gene TRBJ2-1; 13 nucleotides line up with TRBD2. Germline CDR1 MDHEN, CDR2 SYDVKM. The V and J ends lost 6 bases and 7 bases, in that order; junction bases with no gene match: 6. CDR3 length: 15 residues. CDR3 in DNA: TGTGCCAGCAGCCGACTAGCGGGAGGACGGAATGAGCAGTTCTTC. Its translation is CASSRLAGGRNEQFF.

The chain is built from TRBV4-2 and TRBJ2-2, with D possibly being TRBD1 or TRBD2 (5 bases each). This CDR3 region has 14 residues. Germline values: CDR1 LGHNA, CDR2 YNFKEQ. V was cut by 4 bases and J by 8 bases, with 14 bases left in between. CDR3 bases: TGTGCCAGCAGCCGAGGGGTAGCTGCAGGGGAGCTGTTTTTT. Residues: CASSRGVAAGELFF.

A word on this clonotype: One base away lies a much larger clone, so this may be a sequencing read error. The chain carries TRBV5-4 and TRBJ1-1; D is unclear. The germline V gene encodes CDR1 SGHNT and CDR2 YYREEE (reference sequence). The CDR3 length is 17 residues. This CDR3 is CASILAQGLGMNTEAFF. CDR3 sequence (DNA): TGTGCCAGCATCTTGGCTCAAGGGCTGGGGATGAACACTGAAGCTTTCTTT.

This clonotype showed up many times. The genes are TRBV2 and TRBJ2-3; the D gene is possibly TRBD1 (6 bases). The V end was cut by 3 bases, the J end by 2 bases, with 18 bases between. The CDR3 consists of 17 residues. Germline values: CDR1 SNHLY, CDR2 FYNNEI. This CDR3 reads CASSEKQGRRNTDTQYF. CDR3 bases: TGTGCCAGCAGTGAGAAACAGGGTAGGCGGAACACAGATACGCAGTATTTT.

On this clonotype: A junction boundary mismatches the germline segment, possibly from a read error. This chain links TRBV11-3 with TRBJ2-5, with 7 bases aligning to TRBD2. Germline lookup yields CDR1 SGHNT and CDR2 YENEEA. The CDR3 runs to 14 residues. The CDR3 region is CASSFSGLQEAQYF. The CDR3 DNA sequence: TGTGCCAGTAGCTTTAGCGGGTTACAAGAGGCCCAGTACTTC.

This clonotype was detected a few times. The CDR3 DNA is TGTGCCAGCAGTTTATTGGGGATTGAAAAACTGTTTTTT. It specifies CASSLLGIEKLFF. This chain uses TRBV28 with TRBJ1-4; no clear D gene. This CDR3 has 13 amino acids. Trimming cost V 1 base and J 7 bases, with 7 bases left between them. CDR1 and CDR2 (germline): MDHEN, SYDVKM.

Worth noting for this clonotype: A much more abundant neighbour one base away suggests this may be a read error. The CDR3 DNA follows: TGTGCCAGCAGGGACCCAGAGGTGGTCTACGAGCAGTACTTC. Residues: CASRDPEVVYEQYF. The genes are TRBV6-2 or TRBV6-3 and TRBJ2-7; D is unresolved. In germline, CDR1 is MNHEY, CDR2 SVGEGT. CDR3 size: 14 residues. With 6 bases removed from V and 3 bases from J, the gap between germline ends came to 15 bases.

The sample holds a few counts of this clonotype. V usage is TRBV4-1 and J usage is TRBJ2-5; tentatively, D is TRBD1 or TRBD2 (6 bases each). Germline CDR1 reads MGHRA; CDR2 reads YSYEKL. The V gene lost 1 base and the J gene lost 4 bases, with 13 bases spanning the gap. The CDR3 contains 15 residues. The CDR3 sequence: CASSQVGGGGETQYF. As DNA, the CDR3 is TGCGCCAGCAGCCAAGTTGGAGGGGGTGGAGAGACCCAGTACTTC.

A note on this clonotype: Compared with germline, one end of the junction differs, possibly owing to a read error. The V call is TRBV6-1, the J call TRBJ2-4; TRBD1 agrees at 7 bases. Germline CDR1 is MNHNS and CDR2 is SASEGT. The CDR3 spans 15 residues. CDR3 in amino acids: CVSSEAQGQRDIQYF. The DNA for the CDR3 is TGTGTCAGCAGTGAAGCGCAGGGACAGCGCGACATTCAGTACTTC.

This clonotype was detected many times. This chain uses TRBV5-4 with TRBJ2-7; TRBD2 matches 9 bases. Trimming cost V 2 bases and J 3 bases; bases outside gene matches: 6. The CDR3 is made up of 15 amino acids. CDR1 and CDR2 (germline): SGHNT, YYREEE (reference sequence). This CDR3 is CASSLSLAGNYEQYF. CDR3 bases: TGTGCCAGCAGCTTAAGTCTAGCGGGAAACTACGAGCAGTACTTC.

Comment on this clonotype: This clone may be a read error of a much larger clone one base away. V usage is TRBV12-3 or TRBV12-4 and J usage is TRBJ2-7; D is perhaps TRBD1 or TRBD2 (6 bases each). V was pared by 9 bases and J by 3 bases, with 24 bases between. The CDR3 totals 16 residues. CDR3 amino acids: CARREDSRAYGYEQYF. DNA for the CDR3: TGTGCCAGAAGGGAGGACAGCAGGGCGTACGGCTACGAGCAGTACTTC.

Concerning this clonotype: Germline is not matched at one junction end, which may reflect a read error. This CDR3 reads CASGLAAWGYEQYF. As DNA, the CDR3 is TGCGCCAGCGGCTTGGCAGCGTGGGGGTACGAGCAGTACTTC. V is TRBV11-2 and J is TRBJ2-7, with D perhaps assigned TRBD1 or TRBD2 (5 bases each). Germline CDR1 SGHAT, CDR2 FQNNGV. The CDR3 contains 14 residues. Filled out from reference TRBV11-2 and TRBJ2-7, the complete variable domain reads EAGVAQSPRYKIIEKRQSVAFWCNPISGHATLYWYQQILGQGPKLLIQFQNNGVVDDSQLPKDRFSAERLKGVDSTLKIQPAKLEDSAVYLCASGLAAWGYEQYFGPGTRLTVT.

This chain uses TRBV3-1 with TRBJ1-2; 8 nucleotides agree with TRBD1. This CDR3 has 17 amino acids. After removal of 0 bases from V and 3 bases from J, the junction contained 9 bases not matched to a gene. Germline CDR1 LGHDT, CDR2 YNNKEL (reference sequence). The DNA of the CDR3 is TGTGCCAGCAGCCAAGATCTCGGACAGGGTAGCGACTATGGCTACACCTTC. Translated, it gives CASSQDLGQGSDYGYTF.

Remarks on this clonotype: The junction and the germline gene differ at one end; a read error may be behind it. The rearrangement joins TRBV11-3 to TRBJ2-1; TRBD2 is a possible D gene (5 bases). This CDR3 is 15 amino acids long. The germline V gene encodes CDR1 SGHNT and CDR2 YENEEA. The CDR3 DNA sequence: TGTGCCTGCAGCTTTGGGAGAGGGCCCCACAATGAGCAGTTCTTC. Residues: CACSFGRGPHNEQFF.

Points on this clonotype: One end of the junction is discordant with germline, which a read error may explain. V usage is TRBV13 and J usage is TRBJ2-7, with TRBD2 identical over 9 bases. The CDR3 spans 16 residues. Germline V gene data show CDR1 as PRHDT and CDR2 as FYEKMQ (reference sequence). CDR3 DNA: TGTGCCAGCAGCTTCCTCTGGAGCGGGAGGACCAGCGAGCAGCACTTC. As protein: CASSFLWSGRTSEQHF.

Many counts were recorded for this clonotype. The chain links TRBV5-1 to TRBJ1-5; 8 bases map to TRBD1. With V trimmed by 4 bases and J by 4 bases, 7 bases remained unmatched. Per the germline V gene, CDR1 is SGHRS and CDR2 is YFSETQ. This CDR3 is 15 amino acids long. The CDR3, as DNA: TGCGCCAGCAGCGCACAGGGGGATCCGAATCAGCCCCAGCATTTT. Protein sequence: CASSAQGDPNQPQHF.

As to this clonotype: A single base separates this from a much larger clone, so it may be a read error. The V call is TRBV10-3, the J call TRBJ1-1; D not certain. The germline V gene encodes CDR1 ENHRY and CDR2 SYGVKD. The CDR3 totals 13 residues. CDR3 in amino acids: CAIRTDGNTDAFF. The CDR3 coding sequence is TGTGCCATCAGAACTGACGGTAACACTGATGCTTTCTTT.